The clone carrying this T cell receptor (beta chain) has only a few counts. This sample was included in a study of blood T cells in healthy people across ages. Study at large: T cells yielded about one barcoded beta molecule per two cells through template switching.

A second PCR of about 7 to 12 cycles used a sample-barcoded 5' primer and a J-beta primer mix. One entry per CDR3 protein results from TCRdb running MiXCR on the 5' RACE reads. This sample yields approximately 780,000 distinct CDR3 sequences, of which about a quarter are seen a single time; 2.5% to 3.5% belongs to the top ten. CDR1 and CDR2 from the germline V gene are SQVTM and ANQGSEA. With 5 bases removed from V and 1 base from J, the gap between germline ends came to 15 bases. There are 15 residues in the CDR3. There were at least 5 micrograms of total RNA extracted from every sample. These same data were also listed under a study on T cells of mothers and their children. That paper notes: Regardless of relatedness, pairs show thymic selection shaping TCR recombination output in a similar manner.

The sequencing input was blood. This clonotype was obtained from a boy younger than 18 in good health. The chain uses TRBV29-1 and TRBJ2-1, with TRBD2 as a possible D gene (6 bases). In DNA, the CDR3 is TGCAGCGTTAGAAGGGCGGGGAGTTCCTACAATGAGCAGTTCTTC. This codes for CSVRRAGSSYNEQFF.